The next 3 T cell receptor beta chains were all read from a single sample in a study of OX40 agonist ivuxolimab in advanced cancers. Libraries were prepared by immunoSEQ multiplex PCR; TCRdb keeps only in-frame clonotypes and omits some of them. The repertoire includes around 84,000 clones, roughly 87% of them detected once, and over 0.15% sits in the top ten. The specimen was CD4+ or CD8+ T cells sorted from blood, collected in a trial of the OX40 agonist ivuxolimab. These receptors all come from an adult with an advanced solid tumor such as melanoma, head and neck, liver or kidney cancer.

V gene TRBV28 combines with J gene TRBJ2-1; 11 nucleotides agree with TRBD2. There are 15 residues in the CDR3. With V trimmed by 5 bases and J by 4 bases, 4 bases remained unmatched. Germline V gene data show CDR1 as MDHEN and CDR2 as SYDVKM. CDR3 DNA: TGTGCCAGCAGTATCATAGCGGGAGGGTACAATGAGCAGTTCTTC. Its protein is CASSIIAGGYNEQFF.

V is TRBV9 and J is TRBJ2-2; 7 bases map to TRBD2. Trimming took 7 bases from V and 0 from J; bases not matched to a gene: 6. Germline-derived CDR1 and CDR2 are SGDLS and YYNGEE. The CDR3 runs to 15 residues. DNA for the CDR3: TGTGCCAGCGGACGAGCGGGGACGAACACCGGGGAGCTGTTTTTT. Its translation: CASGRAGTNTGELFF.

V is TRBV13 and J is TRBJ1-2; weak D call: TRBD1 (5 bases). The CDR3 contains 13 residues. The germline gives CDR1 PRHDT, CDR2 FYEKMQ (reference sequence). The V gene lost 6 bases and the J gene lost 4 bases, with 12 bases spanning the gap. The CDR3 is CASSRDGPYGYTF. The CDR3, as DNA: TGTGCCAGCAGTAGGGACGGCCCCTATGGCTACACCTTC.